One sample yielded the 28 T cell receptor beta chains listed below, sequenced in a study of blood T cell repertoires in COVID-19. The repertoire was sequenced with immunoSEQ multiplex PCR; TCRdb's copy has only in-frame clones and lacks some. Seen here are around 140,000 clones, under 90% observed once, and the top ten hold almost 8.5%. The sequenced sample was peripheral blood. The receptors originated from a woman aged 60-75 years with active or convalescent COVID-19.

The chain has TRBV2 and TRBJ2-7; no clear D gene. The CDR3 sequence is 15 residues long. CDR1 is SNHLY and CDR2 is FYNNEI in the germline V gene. The V and J ends lost 3 bases and 2 bases respectively, with 14 bases between them. The CDR3 bases are TGTGCCAGCAGTGAGGTGCCTGCGCTAGCCTACGAGCAGTACTTC. This encodes CASSEVPALAYEQYF.

This clone was detected only once. The V and J genes are TRBV4-1 and TRBJ2-7; TRBD2 matches at 11 bases. The CDR3 is 17 residues long. V was pared by 0 bases and J by 3 bases, with 7 bases of the junction left unmatched. Per the germline V gene, CDR1 is MGHRA and CDR2 is YSYEKL. CDR3 sequence (DNA): TGCGCCAGCAGCCAAGATCCCCTAGCGGGAGGCATCTACGAGCAGTACTTC. As protein: CASSQDPLAGGIYEQYF.

The chain recombines TRBV30 with TRBJ2-7; maybe TRBD2 (6 bases). CDR1 is GTSNPN and CDR2 is SVGIG in the germline V gene (reference sequence). This CDR3 has 14 amino acids. Trimming removed 3 bases at V and 2 bases at J, with 14 bases between. The CDR3 nucleotides are TGTGCCTGGAGCCAAGGCGGGACTCCCTACGAGCAGTACTTC. Translation: CAWSQGGTPYEQYF. The complete variable domain, with remaining parts taken from reference TRBV30 and TRBJ2-7, reads SQTIHQWPATLVQPVGSPLSLECTVEGTSNPNLYWYRQAAGRGLQLLFYSVGIGQISSEVPQNLSASRPQDRQFILSSKKLLLSDSGFYLCAWSQGGTPYEQYFGPGTRLTVT.

The chain has TRBV7-9 and TRBJ1-1, with 7 bases aligning to TRBD1. CDR1 and CDR2 (germline): SEHNR, FQNEAQ (reference sequence). Unmatched junction bases numbered 10, after V lost 3 bases and J lost 9 bases. The CDR3 sequence is 14 residues long. The DNA for the CDR3 is TGTGCCAGCAGCTTTGCCACCACAGGGGATAAAGCTTTCTTT. This gives the protein CASSFATTGDKAFF.

This chain joins TRBV5-5 and TRBJ2-6; TRBD2 is a possible D gene (6 bases). The CDR3 runs 18 residues. The V gene lost 0 bases and the J gene lost 0 bases, with 13 bases spanning the gap. In germline, CDR1 is SGHKS, CDR2 YYEKEE (reference sequence). Here the CDR3 DNA reads TGTGCCAGCAGCTTGGGAATCGTCGGGAGCTCTGGGGCCAACGTCCTGACTTTC. Translated: CASSLGIVGSSGANVLTF.

CDR3 in amino acids: CSVEDHREEKLFF. The CDR3 DNA reads as TGCAGCGTTGAAGATCATCGGGAAGAAAAACTGTTTTTT. The V and J genes are TRBV29-1 and TRBJ1-4; no reliable D call. The V end lost 0 bases, the J end lost 8 bases, and 10 bases lay between the germline ends. CDR3 length: 13 amino acids. Per the germline V gene, CDR1 is SQVTM and CDR2 is ANQGSEA.

The chain carries TRBV27 and TRBJ2-3; 7 bases line up with TRBD2. Trimming cost V 2 bases and J 6 bases; bases outside gene matches: 11. The length of the CDR3 is 16 residues. CDR1 and CDR2 from the germline V gene are MNHEY and SMNVEV (reference sequence). The CDR3 DNA is TGTGCCAGCAGTTTAGCAGACGGACTAGGGGTTGATACGCAGTATTTT. Its protein is CASSLADGLGVDTQYF.

This sequence joins TRBV29-1 and TRBJ1-1; the match to TRBD1 covers 8 bases. In germline, CDR1 is SQVTM, CDR2 ANQGSEA. The CDR3 consists of 14 residues. The trim removed 3 bases at V and 2 bases at J, leaving 5 bases unmatched. The CDR3 loop is CSVEMAGGNTEAFF. DNA for the CDR3: TGCAGCGTTGAGATGGCAGGGGGCAACACTGAAGCTTTCTTT. Full variable domain (outside the CDR3, taken from reference TRBV29-1 and TRBJ1-1): SAVISQKPSRDICQRGTSLTIQCQVDSQVTMMFWYRQQPGQSLTLIATANQGSEATYESGFVIDKFPISRPNLTFSTLTVSNMSPEDSSIYLCSVEMAGGNTEAFFGQGTRLTVV.

The chain has TRBV7-9 and TRBJ1-5; no reliable D call. The germline V gene has CDR1 SEHNR and CDR2 FQNEAQ (reference sequence). V dropped 8 bases and J dropped 1 base, with 6 bases sitting between them. This CDR3 is 12 amino acids long. In DNA, the CDR3 is TGTGCCAGCTGCGGCAGCAATCAGCCCCAGCATTTT. Protein sequence: CASCGSNQPQHF.

This clone was picked up a small number of times. The genes are TRBV2 and TRBJ1-5, with D unresolved. This CDR3 comprises 15 residues. Germline values: CDR1 SNHLY, CDR2 FYNNEI. Between the trimmed V and J ends, which lost 6 bases and 5 bases, there was a span of 17 bases. The CDR3 reads CASRVGPGLDQPQHF. For the CDR3, the DNA is TGTGCCAGCAGGGTCGGACCGGGGTTGGATCAGCCCCAGCATTTT. The full variable domain, completed using reference TRBV2 and TRBJ1-5, is EPEVTQTPSHQVTQMGQEVILRCVPISNHLYFYWYRQILGQKVEFLVSFYNNEISEKSEIFDDQFSVERPDGSNFTLKIRSTKLEDSAMYFCASRVGPGLDQPQHFGDGTRLSIL.

Only a few counts were recorded for this clone. Written as DNA, the CDR3 is TGTGCCAGTAGTATAGTTGGGGAGGTGAACACTGAAGCTTTCTTT. Its translation is CASSIVGEVNTEAFF. The chain links TRBV19 to TRBJ1-1, with D unclear. The CDR3 has 15 residues. CDR1 LNHDA and CDR2 SQIVND come from the germline V gene (reference sequence). V lost 1 base and J lost 0, with 9 bases in between.

The CDR3 spells CASSSGPDREGYEQYF. CDR3 coding DNA: TGTGCCAGCTCTTCCGGGCCGGACAGGGAAGGCTACGAGCAGTACTTC. The gene calls are TRBV18 and TRBJ2-7; 8 bases match TRBD1. Germline CDR1 reads KGHSH; CDR2 reads LQKENI. The CDR3 spans 16 residues. With 6 bases clipped from V and 3 bases from J, the junction kept 13 bases outside the gene matches.

This sequence joins TRBV20-1 and TRBJ1-2; 7 bases are a match to TRBD1. Per the germline V gene, CDR1 is DFQATT and CDR2 is SNEGSKA (reference sequence). Trimming removed 3 bases from V and 3 bases from J; junction bases left unmatched: 7. The CDR3 consists of 14 residues. CDR3 coding DNA: TGCAGTGCTAGTAGGTCAGGGGGTGACTATGGCTACACCTTC. Encoded protein: CSASRSGGDYGYTF.

This clone was observed once. V is TRBV30 and J is TRBJ2-7; 12 bases line up with TRBD2. J gave up 3 bases and V 4 bases, and 16 bases lay outside the gene matches. The CDR3 totals 18 residues. Germline-derived CDR1 and CDR2 are GTSNPN and SVGIG (reference sequence). This CDR3 is CAWIGTSGWGPDNYEQYF. DNA of the CDR3: TGTGCCTGGATAGGGACTAGCGGGTGGGGCCCGGATAACTACGAGCAGTACTTC. The full variable domain, completed using reference TRBV30 and TRBJ2-7, is SQTIHQWPATLVQPVGSPLSLECTVEGTSNPNLYWYRQAAGRGLQLLFYSVGIGQISSEVPQNLSASRPQDRQFILSSKKLLLSDSGFYLCAWIGTSGWGPDNYEQYFGPGTRLTVT.

V is TRBV5-6 and J is TRBJ2-7, with D possibly TRBD1 on 7 matching bases. Per germline, CDR1 SGHDT and CDR2 YYEEEE. The CDR3 length is 17 residues. V was clipped by 6 bases and J by 3 bases, with 25 bases between them. CDR3 sequence: CASTPGAHLGTDYEQYV. The DNA of the CDR3 is TGTGCCAGCACCCCGGGGGCGCACCTTGGGACAGACTACGAGCAGTACGTC.

This chain connects TRBV15 to TRBJ2-6; D remains unclear. The CDR3 runs 15 residues. V was pared by 2 bases and J by 0 bases, with 5 bases between. Germline CDR1 is LNHNV and CDR2 is YYDKDF (reference sequence). The CDR3: CATSRLLSGANVLTF. For the CDR3, the DNA is TGTGCCACCAGCAGACTCCTCTCTGGGGCCAACGTCCTGACTTTC.

V is TRBV9 and J is TRBJ1-4; TRBD1 is a possible D gene (6 bases). The CDR3 totals 15 residues. Germline assignment: CDR1 SGDLS and CDR2 YYNGEE. Trimming took off 0 bases at V and 7 bases at J, with 13 bases between the two ends. CDR3 region: CASSVEAGVVEKLFF. The CDR3 DNA reads TGTGCCAGCAGCGTAGAGGCAGGGGTGGTTGAAAAACTGTTTTTT. Full variable domain (outside the CDR3, taken from reference TRBV9 and TRBJ1-4): DSGVTQTPKHLITATGQRVTLRCSPRSGDLSVYWYQQSLDQGLQFLIQYYNGEERAKGNILERFSAQQFPDLHSELNLSSLELGDSALYFCASSVEAGVVEKLFFGSGTQLSVL.

The chain combines TRBV5-1 with TRBJ2-3; weak D call: TRBD2 (5 bases). Germline loops: CDR1 SGHRS, CDR2 YFSETQ. The CDR3 spans 15 residues. Trimming took 2 bases from V and 4 from J, leaving 14 bases between them. The CDR3 coding sequence is TGCGCCAGCAGCTTTGCGGGCACCACCGCAGATACGCAGTATTTT. This gives the protein CASSFAGTTADTQYF.

The chain recombines TRBV20-1 with TRBJ1-1; D not resolved. Germline assignment: CDR1 DFQATT and CDR2 SNEGSKA (reference sequence). CDR3 length: 13 amino acids. V was clipped by 3 bases and J by 2 bases, with 10 bases between them. The CDR3 DNA follows: TGCAGTGCTAGTATTCGGGGAAACACTGAAGCTTTCTTT. The encoded protein is CSASIRGNTEAFF.

This sequence joins TRBV3-1 (or the pseudogene TRBV3-2) and TRBJ2-3; TRBD1 matches at 8 bases. With 3 bases clipped from V and 2 bases from J, the junction kept 7 bases outside the gene matches. CDR3 length: 16 amino acids. Germline assignment: CDR1 LGHDT and CDR2 YNNKEL (reference sequence). The CDR3 sequence: CASSQSGTGPTDTQYF. The CDR3 nucleotides are TGTGCCAGCAGCCAGTCCGGGACAGGACCCACAGATACGCAGTATTTT.

The chain is built from TRBV19 and TRBJ1-5; the D gene is possibly TRBD1 (5 bases). Germline assignment: CDR1 LNHDA and CDR2 SQIVND (reference sequence). Deletions cut 1 base from V and 7 bases from J, with 5 bases between. CDR3 length: 12 amino acids. The CDR3 DNA is TGTGCCAGTAGTATAGCAGGGCAGCCCCAGCATTTT. Translation gives CASSIAGQPQHF.

The genes are TRBV19 and TRBJ1-1, with TRBD1 identical over 8 bases. From germline, CDR1 is LNHDA and CDR2 SQIVND (reference sequence). The CDR3 is made up of 14 amino acids. The trim removed 5 bases at V and 4 bases at J, leaving 6 bases unmatched. Here the CDR3 DNA reads TGTGCCAGTAGTGTCGGGACAGGATTCACTGAAGCTTTCTTT. Translation: CASSVGTGFTEAFF.

The V and J genes are TRBV27 and TRBJ2-6, with D possibly being TRBD2 (5 bases). Trimming took off 3 bases at V and 1 base at J, with 10 bases between the two ends. This CDR3 has 16 amino acids. Germline V gene lookup returns CDR1 MNHEY and CDR2 SMNVEV (reference sequence). CDR3 sequence reads: CASSFQEASGANVLTF. The CDR3 DNA sequence: TGTGCCAGCAGTTTTCAGGAGGCTTCTGGGGCCAACGTCCTGACTTTC.

A single count supports this clone. The V call is TRBV5-1, the J call TRBJ1-5; TRBD1 agrees at 9 bases. The CDR3 consists of 14 residues. The ends lost 5 bases at V and 5 bases at J; junction bases unmatched: 5. Germline CDR1 is SGHRS and CDR2 is YFSETQ. The CDR3 loop is CASSRTGGDQPQHF. The DNA for the CDR3 is TGCGCCAGCAGTCGTACAGGGGGCGATCAGCCCCAGCATTTT.

The gene calls are TRBV5-4 and TRBJ1-2; a possible D gene is TRBD1 (6 bases). The CDR3 sequence is 14 residues long. Trimming shortened V by 2 bases and J by 5 bases, and 13 bases separated the two germline ends. Germline V gene lookup returns CDR1 SGHNT and CDR2 YYREEE (reference sequence). The CDR3 nucleotides read TGTGCCAGCAGCTTCGGCAGGGGAGGGTATGGCTACACCTTC. Translating gives CASSFGRGGYGYTF. Drawing the rest from reference TRBV5-4 and TRBJ1-2, the complete variable domain is ETGVTQSPTHLIKTRGQQVTLRCSSQSGHNTVSWYQQALGQGPQFIFQYYREEENGRGNFPPRFSGLQFPNYSSELNVNALELDDSALYLCASSFGRGGYGYTFGSGTRLTVV.

The rearrangement links TRBV9 to TRBJ2-2, with D maybe TRBD1 (5 bases). Germline V lookup: CDR1 SGDLS, CDR2 YYNGEE. This CDR3 region has 15 residues. The V end lost 0 bases, the J end lost 0 bases, and 6 bases lay between the germline ends. CDR3 residues: CASSVAGTNTGELFF. As DNA, the CDR3 is TGTGCCAGCAGCGTAGCAGGGACGAACACCGGGGAGCTGTTTTTT.

The chain carries TRBV25-1 and TRBJ1-2; no clear D gene. The germline CDR1 and CDR2 sequences are MGHDK and SYGVNS. V was trimmed by 5 bases and J by 0 bases, leaving 19 bases between them. The CDR3 has 17 amino acids. In DNA form, the CDR3 reads TGTGCCAGCAGTCCCCATCGGGGTCAGTACTCTAACTATGGCTACACCTTC. This translates into CASSPHRGQYSNYGYTF.

This clone was counted a few times. The J gene is TRBJ2-2, the V gene TRBV7-3; TRBD2 agrees at 12 bases. Germline CDR1 reads SGHTA; CDR2 reads FQGTGA. The junction had 1 base not matched to a gene; V was cut back by 4 bases and J by 4 bases. The CDR3 consists of 15 residues. Written as DNA, the CDR3 is TGTGCCAGCAGCTCACTAGCGGGAGGCACCGGGGAGCTGTTTTTT. Its protein is CASSSLAGGTGELFF.